This paragraph covers one T cell receptor beta chain sequence. Its antigen is undetermined. The sample is drawn from a study of CD8+ T cells in alopecia areata. The CDR3 consists of 13 residues. The V end was cut by 3 bases, the J end by 7 bases, with 12 bases between. Germline values: CDR1 MNHEY, CDR2 SMNVEV (reference sequence). TCR sequencing used cDNA made by reverse transcription of extracted RNA. Data came from immunoSEQ multiplex PCR; TCRdb stores just in-frame clones and leaves some out. The profile shows 15,000 to 20,000 clones, 59% of them singletons. Treatment defined: oral pan-JAK inhibitor, 5-10 mg twice daily. From alopecia areata patients, lesional scalp punch biopsies and peripheral blood were collected. Study outcomes and limitations: Having one nonresponder leaves uncertain how baseline CD8+ expansion relates to response.

The rearrangement joins TRBV27 to TRBJ1-2; D is perhaps TRBD1 (5 bases). The receptor was derived from a human donor with alopecia areata. The sample consisted of skin, taken at week 4, from a patient treated with tofacitinib. The CDR3 loop reads CASSLGRLSGYTF. CDR3 DNA: TGTGCCAGCAGTTTGGGGCGGCTTTCTGGCTACACCTTC.